This T cell receptor beta chain appears in the sequencing data of a study of blood T cell repertoires in COVID-19. The wider study: The study drew acute and convalescent COVID-19 samples from the United States, Italy and Spain. PBMCs, B-cell-depleted T cells, or T cells provided the cDNA or gDNA that made up the material.

In the original analysis: Scientists estimated how many nucleated cells there were by amplifying reference gene primers. The data were produced by immunoSEQ multiplex PCR, yet TCRdb's version contains in-frame clones alone and is incomplete. The V and J calls and clone size come from that table; D and trimming were worked out from the DNA. The sample shows about 130,000 clones, about 80% of them seen only once. The CDR3 has 13 residues. Germline V gene sequence: CDR1 SGHTA, CDR2 FQGTGA. Deletions cut 5 bases from V and 2 bases from J, with 10 bases between. This clonotype was obtained from a woman in her 50s with acute or convalescent COVID-19. The rearrangement joins TRBV7-3 to TRBJ2-7; tentatively, D is TRBD1 (5 bases). Sequences were obtained from peripheral blood. CDR3 coding DNA: TGTGCCAGCAGCCTGACAGCTGCCTACGAGCAGTACTTC. This encodes CASSLTAAYEQYF.